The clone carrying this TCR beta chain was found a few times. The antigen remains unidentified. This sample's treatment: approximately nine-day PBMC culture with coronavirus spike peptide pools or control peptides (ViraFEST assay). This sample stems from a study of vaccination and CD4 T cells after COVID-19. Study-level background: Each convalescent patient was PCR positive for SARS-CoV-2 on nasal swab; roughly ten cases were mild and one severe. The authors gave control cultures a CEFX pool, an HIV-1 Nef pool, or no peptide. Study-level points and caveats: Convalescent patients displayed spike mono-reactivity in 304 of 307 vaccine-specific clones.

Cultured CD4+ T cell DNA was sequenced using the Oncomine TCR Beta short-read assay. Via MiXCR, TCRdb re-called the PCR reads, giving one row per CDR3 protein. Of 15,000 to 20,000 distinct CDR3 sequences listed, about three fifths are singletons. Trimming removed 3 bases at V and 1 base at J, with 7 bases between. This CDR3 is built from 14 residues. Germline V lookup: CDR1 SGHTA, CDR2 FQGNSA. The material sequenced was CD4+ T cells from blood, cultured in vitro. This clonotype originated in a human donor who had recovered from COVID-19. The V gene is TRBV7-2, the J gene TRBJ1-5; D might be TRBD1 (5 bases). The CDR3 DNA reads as TGTGCCAGCAGCTTTAGACAGAGCAATCAGCCCCAGCATTTT. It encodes CASSFRQSNQPQHF. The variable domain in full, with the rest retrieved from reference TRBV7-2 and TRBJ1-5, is GAGVSQSPSNKVTEKGKDVELRCDPISGHTALYWYRQSLGQGLEFLIYFQGNSAPDKSGLPSDRFSAERTGGSVSTLTIQRTQQEDSAVYLCASSFRQSNQPQHFGDGTRLSIL.